A single sample is the source of the 26 T cell receptor beta chains below, sequenced in a study of blood T cell repertoires in COVID-19. Sequencing was performed with immunoSEQ multiplex PCR; in TCRdb, only in-frame clones are kept and a portion is missing. The sample includes 87,000 or so clones, 90% of them seen just once. Source material: peripheral blood. Receptors originate from a man between 18 and 35 years old with COVID-19, enrolled during active disease.

This chain links TRBV14 with TRBJ2-4, with TRBD2 matching 10 bases. J was trimmed by 1 base and V by 0 bases; bases with no gene match: 6. This CDR3 has 18 amino acids. CDR1 is SGHDN and CDR2 is FVKESK in the germline V gene. In DNA form, the CDR3 reads TGTGCCAGCAGCCAAGAGGGTAGCGGGAGGAGTGCCAAAAACATTCAGTACTTC. Protein sequence: CASSQEGSGRSAKNIQYF. Full variable domain (outside the CDR3, taken from reference TRBV14 and TRBJ2-4): EAGVTQFPSHSVIEKGQTVTLRCDPISGHDNLYWYRRVMGKEIKFLLHFVKESKQDESGMPNNRFLAERTGGTYSTLKVQPAELEDSGVYFCASSQEGSGRSAKNIQYFGAGTRLSVL.

CDR3 sequence reads: CASSWTGASYEQYF. The CDR3, as DNA: TGTGCCAGCAGCTGGACAGGGGCCTCCTACGAGCAGTACTTC. The chain is built from TRBV27 and TRBJ2-7; 9 nucleotides align to TRBD1. The CDR3 contains 14 residues. The germline gives CDR1 MNHEY, CDR2 SMNVEV (reference sequence). Trimming cost V 6 bases and J 0 bases; bases outside gene matches: 3.

This clone appeared a few times. This chain links TRBV6-5 with TRBJ2-1, with D tentatively TRBD2 (5 bases). The CDR3 contains 13 residues. Germline-derived CDR1 and CDR2 are MNHEY and SVGAGI. V shed 5 bases and J shed 9 bases, with 14 bases lying between them. CDR3 loop: CASSPAGLGEQFF. Written as DNA, the CDR3 is TGTGCCAGCAGTCCCGCGGGCCTCGGTGAGCAGTTCTTC.

The chain employs TRBV27 and TRBJ2-3, with D possibly TRBD2 on 6 matching bases. Trimming pared 2 bases from V and 0 bases from J, leaving 12 bases between. Per germline, CDR1 MNHEY and CDR2 SMNVEV (reference sequence). CDR3 size: 16 residues. The CDR3 DNA reads as TGTGCCAGCAGTTTAGGCTTCGGGACTAGCACAGATACGCAGTATTTT. This codes for CASSLGFGTSTDTQYF.

The chain employs TRBV7-2 and TRBJ1-2; D remains unclear. Germline V gene data show CDR1 as SGHTA and CDR2 as FQGNSA. The CDR3 covers 12 residues. Trimming took 5 bases from V and 5 from J, leaving 9 bases between them. The CDR3 reads CASSRRAYGYTF. CDR3 sequence (DNA): TGTGCCAGCAGCCGCAGAGCGTATGGCTACACCTTC.

The chain is built from TRBV29-1 and TRBJ2-1; TRBD2 matches at 11 bases. The CDR3 runs 14 residues. The germline CDR1 and CDR2 sequences are SQVTM and ANQGSEA. The J segment lost 4 bases and the V segment lost 6 bases, leaving 5 bases of the junction unmatched. The CDR3, as DNA: TGCAGCGTGTCCATAGCGGGAGGGTACAATGAGCAGTTCTTC. Amino acids: CSVSIAGGYNEQFF.

This clone came up once. This rearrangement joins TRBV27 to TRBJ1-5; 9 bases agree with TRBD1. Trimming cost V 6 bases and J 2 bases; bases outside gene matches: 5. The CDR3 covers 15 residues. The germline V gene has CDR1 MNHEY and CDR2 SMNVEV (reference sequence). The CDR3 loop reads CASRTGGVGNQPQHF. CDR3 DNA sequence: TGTGCCAGCAGAACAGGGGGCGTCGGCAATCAGCCCCAGCATTTT.

The rearrangement uses TRBV12-3 or TRBV12-4 and TRBJ1-5; 8 nucleotides agree with TRBD1. The CDR3 has 13 amino acids. V lost 6 bases, J lost 5 bases, and 3 bases stayed unmatched. For the CDR3, the DNA is TGTGCCAGCAGCGGACAGGGCGATCAGCCCCAGCATTTT. It translates to CASSGQGDQPQHF.

The V gene is TRBV5-5, the J gene TRBJ1-2; D not certain. The CDR3 is made up of 15 amino acids. Germline V gene lookup returns CDR1 SGHKS and CDR2 YYEKEE (reference sequence). With 0 bases removed from V and 0 bases from J, the gap between germline ends came to 9 bases. CDR3 residues: CASSLEGLTNYGYTF. CDR3 DNA sequence: TGTGCCAGCAGCTTGGAAGGACTCACTAACTATGGCTACACCTTC. Full variable domain (outside the CDR3, taken from reference TRBV5-5 and TRBJ1-2): DAGVTQSPTHLIKTRGQQVTLRCSPISGHKSVSWYQQVLGQGPQFIFQYYEKEERGRGNFPDRFSARQFPNYSSELNVNALLLGDSALYLCASSLEGLTNYGYTFGSGTRLTVV.

The chain combines TRBV28 with TRBJ1-1; 11 nucleotides agree with TRBD1. The CDR3 extends over 17 amino acids. From germline, CDR1 is MDHEN and CDR2 SYDVKM. After removal of 5 bases from V and 0 bases from J, the junction contained 8 bases not matched to a gene. The CDR3: CASSRGTGGLMNTEAFF. The CDR3 DNA is TGTGCCAGCAGTCGTGGGACAGGGGGTTTGATGAACACTGAAGCTTTCTTT.

The chain employs TRBV18 and TRBJ2-2, with D possibly TRBD1 on 6 matching bases. Germline CDR1 is KGHSH and CDR2 is LQKENI. Trimming shortened V by 6 bases and J by 3 bases, and 11 bases separated the two germline ends. This CDR3 is built from 14 residues. This CDR3 reads CASSTGWDTGELFF. The CDR3 DNA follows: TGTGCCAGCTCGACAGGTTGGGACACCGGGGAGCTGTTTTTT.

V gene TRBV7-8 combines with J gene TRBJ2-7; D unresolved. Trimming took 1 base from V and 0 from J, leaving 10 bases between them. This CDR3 spans 15 amino acids. The germline CDR1 and CDR2 sequences are SGHVS and FQNEAQ. Here the CDR3 reads CASSLEVAISYEQYF. CDR3 nucleotide sequence: TGTGCCAGCAGCTTAGAAGTCGCGATCTCCTACGAGCAGTACTTC.

The V gene is TRBV20-1, the J gene TRBJ2-7, with a tentative D call TRBD1 (5 bases). The CDR3 is made up of 12 amino acids. The V gene lost 3 bases and the J gene lost 0 bases, with 6 bases spanning the gap. Germline CDR1 DFQATT, CDR2 SNEGSKA (reference sequence). The CDR3 loop reads CSASRGSYEQYF. The CDR3 DNA reads as TGCAGTGCTAGTAGGGGCTCCTACGAGCAGTACTTC.

V gene TRBV6-2 or TRBV6-3 combines with J gene TRBJ2-7; D is possibly TRBD2 (6 bases). CDR1 and CDR2 (germline): MNHEY, SVGEGT. CDR3 length: 14 amino acids. V was trimmed by 5 bases and J by 2 bases, leaving 13 bases between them. The CDR3 reads CASSKGLRTYEQYF. Here the CDR3 DNA reads TGTGCCAGCAGTAAGGGACTCCGGACCTACGAGCAGTACTTC.

The rearrangement joins TRBV29-1 to TRBJ2-1, with D possibly being TRBD2 (6 bases). Trimming stripped 4 bases from V and 7 bases from J, with 14 bases between. The CDR3 consists of 13 residues. Germline values: CDR1 SQVTM, CDR2 ANQGSEA. CDR3 sequence reads: CSVVAAATNEQFF. CDR3 sequence (DNA): TGCAGCGTTGTAGCGGCCGCAACTAATGAGCAGTTCTTC.

This CDR3 is CASSLAGTGPETQYF. The CDR3 nucleotides read TGTGCCAGCAGCTTAGCGGGGACAGGGCCAGAGACCCAGTACTTC. The rearrangement joins TRBV7-7 to TRBJ2-5; 9 bases map to TRBD1. Trimming at V came to 0 bases and at J to 4 bases, leaving 3 bases not matched to a gene. The CDR3 sequence is 15 residues long. CDR1 and CDR2 from the germline V gene are SSHAT and FNYEAQ (reference sequence).

This clone came up once. The junction departs from the called germline gene at one end, perhaps through a read error. The chain is built from TRBV28 and TRBJ1-4; 7 positions match TRBD1. CDR3 length: 15 residues. Per germline, CDR1 MDHEN and CDR2 SYDVKM. The chain's CDR3 is CASSLLQGLGEKLLF. For the CDR3, the DNA is TGTGCCAGCAGTTTATTACAGGGGTTGGGTGAAAAACTGCTTTTT.

The chain has TRBV20-1 and TRBJ2-7; 7 nucleotides agree with TRBD2. The V gene's germline CDR1 is DFQATT and CDR2 SNEGSKA (reference sequence). The V and J ends lost 6 bases and 3 bases, in that order; junction bases with no gene match: 2. The CDR3 has 11 residues. CDR3: CSATSSYEQYF. The CDR3 nucleotides are TGCAGTGCGACTAGCAGCTACGAGCAGTACTTC.

The chain has TRBV18 and TRBJ2-1; TRBD1 matches 11 bases. The J segment lost 3 bases and the V segment lost 1 base, leaving 5 bases of the junction unmatched. The germline CDR1 and CDR2 sequences are KGHSH and LQKENI. This CDR3 is 17 amino acids long. Written as DNA, the CDR3 is TGTGCCAGCTCACCACTCACCGGGACAGGGGGCTACAATGAGCAGTTCTTC. Encoded protein: CASSPLTGTGGYNEQFF. Filled out from reference TRBV18 and TRBJ2-1, the complete variable domain reads NAGVMQNPRHLVRRRGQEARLRCSPMKGHSHVYWYRQLPEEGLKFMVYLQKENIIDESGMPKERFSAEFPKEGPSILRIQQVVRGDSAAYFCASSPLTGTGGYNEQFFGPGTRLTVL.

The rearrangement uses TRBV14 and TRBJ1-1, with D perhaps matching TRBD1 (5 bases). The CDR3 length is 15 residues. V lost 4 bases, J lost 2 bases, and 14 bases lay in between. CDR1 and CDR2 (germline): SGHDN, FVKESK. The CDR3 DNA sequence: TGTGCCAGCAGCCCCTACGGACACAGTAACACTGAAGCTTTCTTT. Residues: CASSPYGHSNTEAFF.

This chain connects TRBV29-1 to TRBJ2-1; possibly TRBD1 for D (6 bases). Germline V lookup: CDR1 SQVTM, CDR2 ANQGSEA. The V and J ends lost 7 bases and 1 base respectively, with 20 bases between them. This CDR3 has 16 residues. CDR3 protein: CSGPGTWNKSYNEQFF. The CDR3 nucleotides read TGCAGCGGGCCCGGGACATGGAACAAGTCCTACAATGAGCAGTTCTTC.

J is TRBJ2-7 and V is TRBV28; 9 positions match TRBD1. The CDR3 length is 16 residues. V lost 4 bases to trimming and J lost 3 bases; unmatched junction nucleotides: 10. Germline lookup yields CDR1 MDHEN and CDR2 SYDVKM. CDR3 nucleotide sequence: TGTGCCAGCAGTTCCCACCGGGACAGGGTCGTCTACGAGCAGTACTTC. Translating it yields CASSSHRDRVVYEQYF.

The rearrangement joins TRBV7-9 to TRBJ2-5; 10 bases are a match to TRBD2. The CDR3 runs 15 residues. The germline CDR1 and CDR2 sequences are SEHNR and FQNEAQ (reference sequence). V lost 3 bases to trimming and J lost 2 bases; unmatched junction nucleotides: 3. DNA for the CDR3: TGTGCCAGCAGCTTCCTAGCGGGAGCTCAAGAGACCCAGTACTTC. This sequence encodes CASSFLAGAQETQYF. Looking up the rest from reference TRBV7-9 and TRBJ2-5 gives the full variable domain: DTGVSQNPRHKITKRGQNVTFRCDPISEHNRLYWYRQTLGQGPEFLTYFQNEAQLEKSRLLSDRFSAERPKGSFSTLEIQRTEQGDSAMYLCASSFLAGAQETQYFGPGTRLLVL.

The chain links TRBV4-3 to TRBJ2-3; D unclear. This CDR3 spans 16 amino acids. V was clipped by 4 bases and J by 0 bases, with 14 bases between them. Germline CDR1 LGHNA, CDR2 YSLEER. The DNA of the CDR3 is TGCGCCAGCAGCCTCGAGGCTGTCCCCAGCACAGATACGCAGTATTTT. This encodes CASSLEAVPSTDTQYF.

This sequence joins TRBV15 and TRBJ1-5; weak D call: TRBD1 (6 bases). Germline CDR1 LNHNV, CDR2 YYDKDF (reference sequence). The CDR3 is made up of 15 amino acids. The germline V and J ends were trimmed by 3 bases and 0 bases, with 9 bases remaining between them. The CDR3 spells CATSRDRNSNQPQHF. The DNA for the CDR3 is TGTGCCACCAGCAGGGACAGAAATAGCAATCAGCCCCAGCATTTT.

This chain joins TRBV9 and TRBJ1-1; D gene ambiguous. Trimming took off 4 bases at V and 3 bases at J, with 16 bases between the two ends. Germline V lookup: CDR1 SGDLS, CDR2 YYNGEE. CDR3 length equals 15 residues. CDR3 nucleotide sequence: TGTGCCAGCAGCCCAGGATCCCGGGAGGACACTGAAGCTTTCTTT. This codes for CASSPGSREDTEAFF.